A selection of T cell receptor beta chains follows, all from one sample in a study of identical twins. TCRdb redid the calling of the 5' RACE reads with MiXCR, one entry per CDR3 protein. The sample has hundreds of thousands of distinct CDR3 sequences, over 8.5% seen once; the top ten hold 0.98%. Another study also made use of these data, one on yellow fever vaccine responses in identical twins.

Material: PBMCs. The receptors originated from a woman aged 18-29 years in good health. CDR3s include the opening cysteine and the closing phenylalanine or tryptophan. The D gene is left open where the match is weak. Clone sizes are given selectively: once, few, many, or a class where the clone is expanded.

d_gene: .
v_gene: TRBV6-5
abundance: many
j_gene: TRBJ2-7
CDR3aa: CASSYSASESYEQYF
CDR3nt: TGTGCCAGCAGTTACTCGGCTAGCGAATCATACGAGCAGTACTTC

d_gene: .
v_gene: TRBV12-3/TRBV12-4
abundance: few
j_gene: TRBJ1-1
CDR3aa: CASNQRTGNTEAFF
CDR3nt: TGTGCCAGCAACCAAAGGACGGGGAACACTGAAGCTTTCTTT

d_gene: .
v_gene: TRBV29-1
abundance: .
j_gene: TRBJ2-3
CDR3aa: CSVGVPTGLVPDMQYF
CDR3nt: TGCAGCGTCGGGGTACCGACAGGCCTAGTGCCAGATATGCAGTATTTT

d_gene: .
v_gene: TRBV7-9
abundance: .
j_gene: TRBJ2-7
CDR3aa: CASRAQGREQYF
CDR3nt: TGTGCCAGCAGGGCACAGGGTCGCGAGCAGTACTTC

d_gene: .
v_gene: TRBV5-5
abundance: many
j_gene: TRBJ1-1
CDR3aa: CASSPLGNTEAFF
CDR3nt: TGTGCCAGCAGCCCCCTGGGGAACACTGAAGCTTTCTTT

d_gene: TRBD2
v_gene: TRBV29-1
abundance: .
j_gene: TRBJ2-3
CDR3aa: CSVPGSGDTDTQYF
CDR3nt: TGCAGCGTCCCCGGGAGCGGGGACACAGATACGCAGTATTTT

d_gene: .
v_gene: TRBV9
abundance: .
j_gene: TRBJ1-1
CDR3aa: CASSVGGANTEAFF
CDR3nt: TGTGCCAGCAGCGTAGGGGGGGCGAACACTGAAGCTTTCTTT

d_gene: TRBD1
v_gene: TRBV10-3
abundance: few
j_gene: TRBJ1-1
CDR3aa: CAIMNRGPDTEAFF
CDR3nt: TGTGCCATCATGAACAGGGGGCCGGACACTGAAGCTTTCTTT

d_gene: TRBD1
v_gene: TRBV12-3/TRBV12-4
abundance: .
j_gene: TRBJ1-1
CDR3aa: CASSPRQGVDTEAFF
CDR3nt: TGTGCCAGCAGCCCCAGACAGGGGGTGGACACTGAAGCTTTCTTT

d_gene: .
v_gene: TRBV5-1
abundance: .
j_gene: TRBJ1-1
CDR3aa: CASSLADTAMNTEAFF
CDR3nt: TGCGCCAGCAGCTTGGCCGACACAGCTATGAACACTGAAGCTTTCTTT

d_gene: .
v_gene: TRBV20-1
abundance: .
j_gene: TRBJ2-1
CDR3aa: CSAFPRSSYNEQFF
CDR3nt: TGCAGTGCTTTCCCTAGGAGCTCCTACAATGAGCAGTTCTTC

d_gene: .
v_gene: TRBV27
abundance: many
j_gene: TRBJ2-7
CDR3aa: CASSLVVGILGEQYF
CDR3nt: TGTGCCAGCAGTTTAGTGGTGGGAATTCTGGGCGAGCAGTACTTC

d_gene: .
v_gene: TRBV18
abundance: many
j_gene: TRBJ2-5
CDR3aa: CASSPLDQETQYF
CDR3nt: TGTGCCAGCTCACCACTGGACCAAGAGACCCAGTACTTC

d_gene: .
v_gene: TRBV9
abundance: many
j_gene: TRBJ1-2
CDR3aa: CASSQGGGYTF
CDR3nt: TGTGCCAGCAGCCAAGGGGGTGGCTACACCTTC

d_gene: TRBD1
v_gene: TRBV6-6
abundance: .
j_gene: TRBJ2-7
CDR3aa: CASRPQGAAEQYF
CDR3nt: TGTGCCAGCAGGCCTCAGGGGGCAGCAGAGCAGTACTTC

d_gene: TRBD1
v_gene: TRBV28
abundance: few
j_gene: TRBJ1-4
CDR3aa: CAGQGATNEKLFF
CDR3nt: TGTGCAGGACAGGGCGCAACTAATGAAAAACTGTTTTTT

d_gene: .
v_gene: TRBV18
abundance: .
j_gene: TRBJ1-5
CDR3aa: CASSGTSNQPQHF
CDR3nt: TGTGCCAGCTCAGGAACTAGCAATCAGCCCCAGCATTTT

d_gene: .
v_gene: TRBV3-1
abundance: many
j_gene: TRBJ2-7
CDR3aa: CASSQSGQYEQYF
CDR3nt: TGTGCCAGCAGCCAGTCGGGCCAGTACGAGCAGTACTTC

d_gene: TRBD2
v_gene: TRBV7-3
abundance: .
j_gene: TRBJ2-5
CDR3aa: CASSLTSGGDGETQYF
CDR3nt: TGTGCCAGCAGCTTAACTAGCGGGGGGGATGGGGAGACCCAGTACTTC

d_gene: .
v_gene: TRBV28
abundance: few
j_gene: TRBJ2-2
CDR3aa: CASSFTSKGTGELFF
CDR3nt: TGTGCCAGCAGTTTTACTAGCAAAGGCACCGGGGAGCTGTTTTTT

d_gene: .
v_gene: TRBV5-1
abundance: many
j_gene: TRBJ2-1
CDR3aa: CASSLLDEQFF
CDR3nt: TGCGCCAGCAGCTTGTTGGATGAGCAGTTCTTC

d_gene: TRBD2
v_gene: TRBV13
abundance: few
j_gene: TRBJ2-1
CDR3aa: CASSVGTSGRAEQFF
CDR3nt: TGTGCCAGCAGCGTCGGGACTAGCGGGAGGGCTGAGCAGTTCTTC

d_gene: .
v_gene: TRBV20-1
abundance: few
j_gene: TRBJ1-6
CDR3aa: CSATRGTQGMRNNSPLHF
CDR3nt: TGCAGTGCCACCCGGGGGACCCAGGGGATGCGCAATAATTCACCCCTCCACTTT

d_gene: TRBD1
v_gene: TRBV30
abundance: few
j_gene: TRBJ2-1
CDR3aa: CAWSVRDRDQSEQFF
CDR3nt: TGTGCCTGGAGTGTACGGGACAGGGATCAGAGTGAGCAGTTCTTC

d_gene: .
v_gene: TRBV7-2
abundance: many
j_gene: TRBJ2-7
CDR3aa: CASSLARSNEQYF
CDR3nt: TGTGCCAGCAGCTTAGCTAGGTCAAACGAGCAGTACTTC

d_gene: TRBD1
v_gene: TRBV7-9
abundance: many
j_gene: TRBJ1-6
CDR3aa: CASSLLQGLAGYSPLHF
CDR3nt: TGTGCCAGCAGCCTATTACAGGGGCTTGCGGGTTATTCACCCCTCCACTTT

d_gene: TRBD2
v_gene: TRBV7-2
abundance: .
j_gene: TRBJ2-7
CDR3aa: CASSLGLANYEQYF
CDR3nt: TGTGCCAGCAGCTTGGGACTAGCGAATTACGAGCAGTACTTC

d_gene: .
v_gene: TRBV25-1
abundance: few
j_gene: TRBJ2-7
CDR3aa: CASVDSLAYEQYF
CDR3nt: TGTGCCAGTGTGGACAGCCTAGCCTACGAGCAGTACTTC

d_gene: TRBD2
v_gene: TRBV9
abundance: .
j_gene: TRBJ2-3
CDR3aa: CASSVASGGAQDTQYF
CDR3nt: TGTGCCAGCAGCGTAGCTAGCGGGGGGGCCCAAGATACGCAGTATTTT

d_gene: TRBD1
v_gene: TRBV4-3
abundance: many
j_gene: TRBJ2-7
CDR3aa: CASSPGQGSYEQYF
CDR3nt: TGTGCCAGCAGCCCCGGACAGGGGTCCTACGAGCAGTACTTC

d_gene: TRBD2
v_gene: TRBV7-9
abundance: many
j_gene: TRBJ2-5
CDR3aa: CASSPGLAQETQYF
CDR3nt: TGTGCCAGCAGCCCGGGACTAGCCCAAGAGACCCAGTACTTC

d_gene: .
v_gene: TRBV21-1
abundance: few
j_gene: TRBJ2-1
CDR3aa: CASSKGDYNEQFF
CDR3nt: TGTGCCAGCAGCAAGGGGGATTACAATGAGCAGTTCTTC

d_gene: TRBD2
v_gene: TRBV29-1
abundance: few
j_gene: TRBJ2-5
CDR3aa: CSVDVLLLAGQETQYF
CDR3nt: TGCAGCGTTGATGTACTACTACTAGCGGGACAAGAGACCCAGTACTTC

d_gene: TRBD2
v_gene: TRBV24-1
abundance: few
j_gene: TRBJ2-3
CDR3aa: CATSDPLGLAGVSDTQYF
CDR3nt: TGTGCCACCAGTGATCCACTCGGACTAGCGGGAGTGTCAGATACGCAGTATTTT

d_gene: .
v_gene: TRBV24-1
abundance: many
j_gene: TRBJ2-5
CDR3aa: CATSESTRAIETQYF
CDR3nt: TGTGCCACCAGTGAATCGACTAGGGCGATAGAGACCCAGTACTTC

d_gene: TRBD2
v_gene: TRBV6-2/TRBV6-3
abundance: few
j_gene: TRBJ2-2
CDR3aa: CASSYGTSGFGELFF
CDR3nt: TGTGCCAGCAGTTACGGGACTAGCGGGTTCGGGGAGCTGTTTTTT

d_gene: TRBD1
v_gene: TRBV29-1
abundance: .
j_gene: TRBJ1-2
CDR3aa: CSVGTGEIYGYTF
CDR3nt: TGCAGCGTTGGGACAGGGGAGATCTATGGCTACACCTTC

d_gene: TRBD2
v_gene: TRBV4-2
abundance: .
j_gene: TRBJ2-1
CDR3aa: CASSQDPAGSSYNEQFF
CDR3nt: TGTGCCAGCAGCCAAGATCCAGCGGGAAGCTCCTACAATGAGCAGTTCTTC

d_gene: TRBD1
v_gene: TRBV25-1
abundance: many
j_gene: TRBJ2-7
CDR3aa: CASSESRDRSYEQYF
CDR3nt: TGTGCCAGCAGTGAATCCCGGGACAGGTCCTACGAGCAGTACTTC

d_gene: .
v_gene: TRBV7-9
abundance: .
j_gene: TRBJ2-7
CDR3aa: CASSFGSDENEQYF
CDR3nt: TGTGCCAGCAGCTTTGGTTCCGACGAGAACGAGCAGTACTTC

d_gene: .
v_gene: TRBV11-2
abundance: .
j_gene: TRBJ2-1
CDR3aa: CASGQDWNNNEQFF
CDR3nt: TGTGCCAGCGGGCAGGACTGGAATAACAATGAGCAGTTCTTC

d_gene: .
v_gene: TRBV20-1
abundance: few
j_gene: TRBJ1-2
CDR3aa: CSAPTHQGGGYGYTF
CDR3nt: TGCAGTGCCCCAACTCATCAGGGAGGGGGCTATGGCTACACCTTC

d_gene: .
v_gene: TRBV5-1
abundance: .
j_gene: TRBJ2-2
CDR3aa: CASSPQDSAGELFF
CDR3nt: TGCGCCAGCAGCCCCCAAGACTCTGCCGGGGAGCTGTTTTTT

d_gene: TRBD2
v_gene: TRBV7-2
abundance: few
j_gene: TRBJ2-7
CDR3aa: CASSLSGGLAYEQYF
CDR3nt: TGTGCCAGCAGCTTAAGCGGGGGCCTTGCCTACGAGCAGTACTTC

d_gene: TRBD1
v_gene: TRBV7-9
abundance: few
j_gene: TRBJ2-1
CDR3aa: CASRVSGTGHEQFF
CDR3nt: TGTGCCAGCAGAGTATCCGGGACAGGACATGAGCAGTTCTTC

d_gene: .
v_gene: TRBV3-1
abundance: few
j_gene: TRBJ2-2
CDR3aa: CASSQSSTIAVVRELFF
CDR3nt: TGTGCCAGCAGCCAATCAAGTACCATCGCTGTTGTAAGGGAGCTGTTTTTT

d_gene: .
v_gene: TRBV7-8
abundance: many
j_gene: TRBJ2-7
CDR3aa: CASSLRVETDAYEQYF
CDR3nt: TGTGCCAGCAGCTTGAGGGTAGAAACGGATGCCTACGAGCAGTACTTC

d_gene: TRBD2
v_gene: TRBV28
abundance: .
j_gene: TRBJ2-1
CDR3aa: CASSPLAGDWFF
CDR3nt: TGTGCCAGCAGTCCTCTAGCGGGAGATTGGTTCTTC

d_gene: .
v_gene: TRBV11-2
abundance: .
j_gene: TRBJ2-7
CDR3aa: CASSWEEDEQYF
CDR3nt: TGTGCCAGCAGCTGGGAGGAGGACGAGCAGTACTTC

d_gene: .
v_gene: TRBV5-1
abundance: many
j_gene: TRBJ1-1
CDR3aa: CASSTSSWETEAFF
CDR3nt: TGCGCCAGCAGCACGTCCTCATGGGAGACTGAAGCTTTCTTT

d_gene: TRBD2
v_gene: TRBV6-4
abundance: many
j_gene: TRBJ2-3
CDR3aa: CASSDSTSGGTDTQYF
CDR3nt: TGTGCCAGCAGTGACTCGACTAGCGGGGGCACAGATACGCAGTATTTT

d_gene: TRBD2
v_gene: TRBV5-1
abundance: many
j_gene: TRBJ2-3
CDR3aa: CASSLGIAGAGTDTQYF
CDR3nt: TGCGCCAGCAGCTTGGGTATTGCGGGAGCCGGGACAGATACGCAGTATTTT

d_gene: .
v_gene: TRBV7-9
abundance: few
j_gene: TRBJ1-4
CDR3aa: CASSSGQGLKLFF
CDR3nt: TGTGCCAGCAGCTCGGGACAAGGGCTTAAACTGTTTTTT

d_gene: .
v_gene: TRBV7-2
abundance: few
j_gene: TRBJ1-5
CDR3aa: CASSLGVQLPQHF
CDR3nt: TGTGCCAGCAGCTTAGGAGTACAGCTGCCCCAGCATTTT